This TCR beta chain was recorded in a study of T cells after yellow fever vaccination. General observations from the study: The study noted that FACS-sorted repertoires could contain abundant clonotypes contaminating from the bulk population.

A word on this clonotype: Its antigen is not identified.

This CDR3 has 14 amino acids. The germline V gene encodes CDR1 SNHLY and CDR2 FYNNEI. Trimming cost V 8 bases and J 1 base, with 9 bases left between them. Conversion of TCR transcripts into cDNA relied on 5'RACE template switching, which added a universal primer site and UMIs. Via MiXCR, TCRdb re-called the 5' RACE reads, giving one row per CDR3 protein. Among just under 600,000 distinct CDR3 sequences, around an eighth were seen once, and the ten largest hold 11% to 15%. This receptor was identified in a man aged 25-45 years who received the YFV17D yellow fever vaccine. Sequenced here: PBMCs, sampled on the day of the yellow fever booster vaccination. The genes are TRBV2 and TRBJ2-6, with D unresolved. CDR3: CASQLDSGANVLTF. CDR3 DNA sequence: TGTGCCAGCCAGTTAGATTCTGGGGCCAACGTCCTGACTTTC.